This T cell receptor beta chain was recovered during a study of cytomegalovirus exposure and HLA in healthy donors. Study-level background: A later analysis reported the approximately 120 validation repertoires used the same platform as the approximately 670 first-cohort repertoires.

Of note for this clone: Its antigen is as yet unknown.

Study-level findings and limits: Most TCR sequences were rare, but some public TCRs occurred in many donors. There were a few CMV-associated chains whose specificity for CMV antigens was confirmed in vitro.

Using immunoSEQ multiplex PCR, the repertoire was profiled, and TCRdb retains in-frame clones only, with some absent. This sample has more than 55,000 clones; more than 70% occur once, and the top ten carry 1% to 1.5%. Separate from the 666-subject first cohort, the roughly 120-subject validation cohort was the one that the donors belonged to. The sample was PBMCs. The TCR originated in a woman aged 18-35 years in good health and CMV-seronegative.

DNA for the CDR3: TGCGCCAGCAGGCCGGGACTAGCGGGGGATTACAATGAGCAGTTCTTC. Protein product: CASRPGLAGDYNEQFF. V and J are TRBV5-1 and TRBJ2-1; 14 bases map to TRBD2. V was clipped by 5 bases and J by 4 bases; unmatched bases: 5. The CDR3 has 16 residues. Germline loops: CDR1 SGHRS, CDR2 YFSETQ.